These 4 T cell receptor beta chains came from one sample sequenced in a study of blood T cell repertoires in COVID-19 (dated by TCRdb to 2018 to 2020). Libraries were made using the immunoSEQ multiplex PCR assay. In its TCRdb copy, this immuneACCESS table keeps in-frame sequences only and misses some clones. Where compared with another copy, unresolved V genes explain less than half of these, and the others have no known cause. The sample table records some 200,000 clones; approximately 91% of these occur just once. The ten largest clones represent about 0.77% of the sample. Material for sequencing was PBMCs or T cells enriched from blood (not recorded which). These receptor sequences come from a woman younger than 30 who had recovered from COVID-19.

This chain links TRBV6-5 with TRBJ1-5; no clear D gene. Trimming took off 0 bases at V and 0 bases at J, with 3 bases between the two ends. CDR1 MNHEY and CDR2 SVGAGI come from the germline V gene. CDR3 size: 14 residues. The CDR3, as DNA: TGTGCCAGCAGTTACTCCTATAGCAATCAGCCCCAGCATTTT. Translating it yields CASSYSYSNQPQHF.

The J gene is TRBJ2-2, the V gene TRBV7-3; D not resolved. CDR1 and CDR2 (germline): SGHTA, FQGTGA. The CDR3 spans 13 residues. V was shortened by 5 bases and J by 7 bases, with 11 bases between the two germline ends. CDR3 sequence reads: CASSLKIGGELFF. In DNA form, the CDR3 reads TGTGCCAGCAGCCTCAAAATCGGCGGGGAGCTGTTTTTT. The full variable domain, its missing parts supplied by reference TRBV7-3 and TRBJ2-2, is GAGVSQTPSNKVTEKGKYVELRCDPISGHTALYWYRQSLGQGPEFLIYFQGTGAADDSGLPNDRFFAVRPEGSVSTLKIQRTERGDSAVYLCASSLKIGGELFFGEGSRLTVL.

The chain links TRBV6-6 to TRBJ1-3; D gene uncertain. V was cut by 10 bases and J by 1 base, with 11 bases left in between. The CDR3 has 13 residues. Germline CDR1 reads MNHNY; CDR2 reads SVGAGI (reference sequence). The CDR3, as DNA: TGTGCCACCAAAGGAGGTTCTGGAAACACCATATATTTT. It translates to CATKGGSGNTIYF.

The J gene is TRBJ2-1, the V gene TRBV11-2; no clear D. The V end lost 4 bases, the J end lost 0 bases, and 10 bases lay between the germline ends. Per germline, CDR1 SGHAT and CDR2 FQNNGV. This CDR3 comprises 15 residues. The CDR3 spells CASSSKPLSYNEQFF. The CDR3 nucleotides are TGTGCCAGCAGCTCCAAGCCCCTCTCCTACAATGAGCAGTTCTTC.